This TCR beta chain was sequenced during a study of cytomegalovirus exposure and HLA in healthy donors. Primers included in the PCR were 60 Vbeta and 13 Jbeta primers. Assay: immunoSEQ multiplex PCR; the TCRdb copy retains only in-frame clones and omits some. In the table there are more than 95,000 clones, approximately 80% of which are singletons. Germline-derived CDR1 and CDR2 are SGHRS and YFSETQ. The junction had 9 bases not matched to a gene; V was cut back by 1 base and J by 6 bases. CDR3 size: 15 residues. Sample: PBMCs. The receptor was isolated from a young man in good health and CMV-seronegative. The chain has TRBV5-1 and TRBJ2-7, with 8 positions matching TRBD1. The CDR3 protein is CASSLSGQGRSEQYF. DNA for the CDR3: TGCGCCAGCAGCTTGAGTGGACAGGGTCGTTCCGAGCAGTACTTC.